Shown below are 4 T cell receptor beta chains from a single sample sequenced in a study of blood T cells in healthy people across ages. The use of a sample-barcoded 5' primer and a J-beta primer mix characterized a second PCR of about 7 to 12 cycles. TCRdb processed the 5' RACE reads anew with MiXCR; each CDR3 protein has one entry. Of hundreds of thousands of distinct CDR3 sequences listed, roughly three fifths are singletons. Specimen: blood. These receptors all stem from a man in his forties or fifties in good health.

The chain recombines TRBV7-2 with TRBJ2-4, with 7 bases aligning to TRBD2. Germline V gives CDR1 SGHTA, CDR2 FQGNSA. The CDR3 loop spans 14 amino acids. Losses at the gene ends were 3 bases for V and 13 bases for J; bases not matched to a gene: 12. The CDR3 DNA follows: TGTGCCAGCAGCTTTTCAGGGTCGGCGGGGGAGCAGTACTTC. It translates to CASSFSGSAGEQYF.

The rearrangement uses TRBV5-1 and TRBJ1-2; D is uncertain. The V and J ends lost 7 bases and 0 bases respectively, with 10 bases between them. CDR3 length equals 13 residues. CDR1 is SGHRS, CDR2 YFSETQ, per germline. The CDR3 here is CASRNGTNYGYTF. The CDR3 DNA sequence: TGCGCCAGCCGCAATGGGACTAACTATGGCTACACCTTC.

V usage is TRBV7-2 and J usage is TRBJ2-1, with D maybe TRBD1 (6 bases). Germline loops: CDR1 SGHTA, CDR2 FQGNSA. With 4 bases removed from V and 3 bases from J, the gap between germline ends came to 13 bases. The CDR3 is 15 residues long. DNA of the CDR3: TGTGCCAGCAGCTACCAGACAGGAAACTACAATGAGCAGTTCTTC. It translates to CASSYQTGNYNEQFF.

This clonotype has only a few counts. The V call is TRBV29-1, the J call TRBJ2-7; 7 positions match TRBD1. V lost 6 bases to trimming and J lost 3 bases; unmatched junction nucleotides: 5. Germline V gene lookup returns CDR1 SQVTM and CDR2 ANQGSEA. The CDR3 sequence is 12 residues long. CDR3 DNA: TGCAGCGTAAGGGACAGTATCTACGAGCAGTACTTC. This sequence encodes CSVRDSIYEQYF.